This T cell receptor (beta chain) was recorded in a study of CD8+CD57+ T cells in acquired aplastic anemia. Across the whole study: As sequenced from healthy donors, CD4+ cells averaged roughly 11 million reads.

This clonotype was counted at least ten times. Profiling that covered TCR beta VDJ and CDR3 relied on genomic DNA as its template. TCRdb ran MiXCR on the reads and lists one entry per CDR3 protein. The table records 60,000 or so distinct CDR3 sequences, about 56% of them present only once. Material: sorted CD4+, CD8+, or CD8+CD57+ T cells (not recorded which) from PBMCs. The TCR sequence derives from a human donor in good health, serving as a control.

DNA of the CDR3: TGTGCCAGCAGCTCTATTGGGAGCACATACGAGCAGTACTTC. This gives the protein CASSSIGSTYEQYF. This chain links TRBV6-5 with TRBJ2-7, with D perhaps TRBD2 (5 bases). Germline V gene data show CDR1 as MNHEY and CDR2 as SVGAGI. Deletions cut 6 bases from V and 4 bases from J, with 16 bases between. CDR3 length equals 14 residues.